Included here is one T cell receptor beta chain sequence, with context. The V and J ends lost 0 bases and 4 bases respectively, with 15 bases between them. CDR1 is SGHAT, CDR2 FQNNGV, per germline. CDR3 length: 16 residues. The sample belongs to a study of T-cell reconstitution after alpha-beta-depleted transplantation in children. Researchers prepared the TCRbeta library using unique molecular identifiers, the study reports. TCRdb reprocessed the PCR reads with MiXCR, giving one entry per CDR3 protein. The data contain approximately 640,000 distinct CDR3 sequences, 16% of them seen just once; the ten biggest clones take up around 0.96%.

The sequence was obtained from a human donor who donated a stem cell graft to a child with acute myeloid leukemia. Sequencing was performed on PBMCs from the stem cell graft donor, taken from the stem cell graft. The chain couples TRBV11-2 to TRBJ1-1, with a possible D match to TRBD1 (6 bases). Written as DNA, the CDR3 is TGTGCCAGCAGCTTAGATCTCCTACAGGGTCTCACTGAAGCTTTCTTT. This translates into CASSLDLLQGLTEAFF. Combining the CDR3 with reference TRBV11-2 and TRBJ1-1 gives the whole variable domain EAGVAQSPRYKIIEKRQSVAFWCNPISGHATLYWYQQILGQGPKLLIQFQNNGVVDDSQLPKDRFSAERLKGVDSTLKIQPAKLEDSAVYLCASSLDLLQGLTEAFFGQGTRLTVV.